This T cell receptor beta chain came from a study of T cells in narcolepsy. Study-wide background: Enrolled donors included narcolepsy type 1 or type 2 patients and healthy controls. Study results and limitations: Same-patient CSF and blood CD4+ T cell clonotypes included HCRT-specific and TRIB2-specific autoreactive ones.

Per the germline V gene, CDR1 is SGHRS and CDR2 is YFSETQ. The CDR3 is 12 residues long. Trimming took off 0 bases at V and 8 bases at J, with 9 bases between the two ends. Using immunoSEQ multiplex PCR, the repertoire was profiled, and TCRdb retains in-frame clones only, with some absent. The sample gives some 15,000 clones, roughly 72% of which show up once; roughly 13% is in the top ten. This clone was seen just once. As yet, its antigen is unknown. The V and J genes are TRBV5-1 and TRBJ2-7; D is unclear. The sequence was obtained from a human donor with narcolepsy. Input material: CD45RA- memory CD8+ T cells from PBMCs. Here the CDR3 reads CASSLDGAKQYF. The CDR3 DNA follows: TGCGCCAGCAGCTTGGATGGCGCCAAGCAGTACTTC.